This T cell receptor beta chain was sequenced for a study of blood T cell repertoires in COVID-19. Whole-study context: COVID-19 samples from acute and convalescent phases originated in the United States, Italy and Spain. Sources were T cells, B-cell-depleted T cells, or PBMCs; the material itself was cDNA or gDNA.

In its sample, this clone was seen once. Germline CDR1 reads MNHEY; CDR2 reads SVGAGI. The CDR3 contains 15 residues. Trimming removed 0 bases from V and 7 bases from J, with 15 bases in between. Source study methods: Amplification with reference gene primers provided the estimates of nucleated cell counts. This table comes from immunoSEQ multiplex PCR, and its TCRdb copy is limited to in-frame clones, with some not included. The D gene and trimming were derived from the DNA, and the V and J assignments and clone size from that table. The sample holds 20,000 to 25,000 clones, 80% seen once. Sequences were obtained from peripheral blood. This clonotype was sampled from a woman of 80 years or more with acute or convalescent COVID-19. The chain has TRBV6-5 and TRBJ1-2; a weak D match, TRBD1 (6 bases). CDR3 residues: CASSYSARGRRGYTF. CDR3 bases: TGTGCCAGCAGTTACTCAGCGCGGGGGCGCCGTGGCTACACCTTC.